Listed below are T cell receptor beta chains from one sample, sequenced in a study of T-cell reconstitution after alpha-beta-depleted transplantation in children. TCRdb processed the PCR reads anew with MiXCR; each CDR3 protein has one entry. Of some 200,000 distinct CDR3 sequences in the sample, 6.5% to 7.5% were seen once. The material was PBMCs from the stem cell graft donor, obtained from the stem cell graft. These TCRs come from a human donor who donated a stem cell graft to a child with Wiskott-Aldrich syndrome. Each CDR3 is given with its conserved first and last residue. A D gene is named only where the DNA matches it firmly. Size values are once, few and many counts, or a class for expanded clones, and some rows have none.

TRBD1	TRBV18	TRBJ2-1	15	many	TGTGCCAGCTCGCCGGGACAGGGTATCTACAATGAGCAGTTCTTC	CASSPGQGIYNEQFF
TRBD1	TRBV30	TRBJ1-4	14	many	TGTGCCTGGACCGGACAGGGTGTAAGTGAAAAACTGTTTTTT	CAWTGQGVSEKLFF
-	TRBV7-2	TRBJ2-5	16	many	TGTGCCAGCAGCCGTACCCGGGACATCGGGCAAGAGACCCAGTACTTC	CASSRTRDIGQETQYF
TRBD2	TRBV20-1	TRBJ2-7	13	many	TGCAGTGCCGCGGGGACTACCTCCTACGAGCAGTACTTC	CSAAGTTSYEQYF
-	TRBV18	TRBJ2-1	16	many	TGTGCCAGCTCATTAGCCAGTCGACTAATCTACAATGAGCAGTTCTTC	CASSLASRLIYNEQFF
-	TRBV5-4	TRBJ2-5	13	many	TGTGCCAGCAGCTTGTCGGACTCCGAGACCCAGTACTTC	CASSLSDSETQYF
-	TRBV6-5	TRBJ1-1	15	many	TGTGCCAGCAGTTACAGGGGACCTATGAACACTGAAGCTTTCTTT	CASSYRGPMNTEAFF
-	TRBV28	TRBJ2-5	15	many	TGTGCCAGCAGACTTATGGGGGGACGCCAAGAGACCCAGTACTTC	CASRLMGGRQETQYF
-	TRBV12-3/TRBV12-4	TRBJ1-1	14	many	TGTGCCAGCAGCCCACAGGGTTGGACAACTGAAGCTTTCTTT	CASSPQGWTTEAFF
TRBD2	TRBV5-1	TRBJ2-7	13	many	TGCGCCAGCGGGCTAGCGGGAACCTACGAGCAGTACTTC	CASGLAGTYEQYF
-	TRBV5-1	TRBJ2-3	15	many	TGCGCCAGCAGCTCCGGACTGCCCACCACAGATACGCAGTATTTT	CASSSGLPTTDTQYF
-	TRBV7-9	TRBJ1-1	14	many	TGTGCCAGCAGCAAAATCGGGACTTCGTTTGAAGCTTTCTTT	CASSKIGTSFEAFF
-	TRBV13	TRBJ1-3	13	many	TGTGCCAGCAGCTCTTCCTCTGGAAACACCATATATTTT	CASSSSSGNTIYF
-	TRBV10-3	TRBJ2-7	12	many	TGTGCCATCAGTACAGGGTCCTACGAGCAGTACTTC	CAISTGSYEQYF
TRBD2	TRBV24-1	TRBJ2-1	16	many	TGTGCCACCAGTGATTCAAGCGGGAGCTCCTACAATGAGCAGTTCTTC	CATSDSSGSSYNEQFF
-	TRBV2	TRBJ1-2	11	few	TGTGCCAGCGGCGACCACTATGGCTACACCTTC	CASGDHYGYTF
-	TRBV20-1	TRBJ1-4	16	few	TGCAGTGCTAGAAAGGCCCGCCATGTGGAGAATGAAAAACTGTTTTTT	CSARKARHVENEKLFF
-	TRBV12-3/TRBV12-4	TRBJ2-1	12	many	TGTGCCAGCAGTTTAAAAGGGAATGAGCAGTTCTTC	CASSLKGNEQFF
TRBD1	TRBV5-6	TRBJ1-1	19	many	TGTGCCAGCAGCTCGAACGCCCCGGGACAGGGGGCGCGGAGCACTGAAGCTTTCTTT	CASSSNAPGQGARSTEAFF
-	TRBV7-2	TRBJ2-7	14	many	TGTGCCAGCAGCCCGAGGCCGACCTTCTACGAGCAGTACTTC	CASSPRPTFYEQYF
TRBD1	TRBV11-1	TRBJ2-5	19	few	TGTGCCAGCAGCTTTGCCCCGGGACAGGGGGCGTCTAGTCAAGAGACCCAGTACTTC	CASSFAPGQGASSQETQYF
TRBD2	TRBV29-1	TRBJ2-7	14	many	TGCAGCGTTGAGGTGCGGGGGAATCCCTACGAGCAGTACTTC	CSVEVRGNPYEQYF
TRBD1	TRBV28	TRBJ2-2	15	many	TGTGCCAGCACCTGGGGGACAGATATCACCGGGGAGCTGTTTTTT	CASTWGTDITGELFF
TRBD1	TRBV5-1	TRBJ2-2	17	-	TGCGCCAGCAGCTTGCCTTCAGGGGGCGAAAACACCGGGGAGCTGTTTTTT	CASSLPSGGENTGELFF
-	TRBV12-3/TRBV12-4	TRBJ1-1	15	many	TGTGCCAGCAGTTCTGCACGGGATTTGAACACTGAAGCTTTCTTT	CASSSARDLNTEAFF
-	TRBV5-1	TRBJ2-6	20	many	TGCGCCAGCAGCTTGGTCTGGGTATCGGACAGTGGATCTGGGGCCAACGTCCTGACTTTC	CASSLVWVSDSGSGANVLTF
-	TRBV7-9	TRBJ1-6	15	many	TGTGCCAGCAGCCTCCGCGTGGGTGAGGATTCACCCCTCCACTTT	CASSLRVGEDSPLHF
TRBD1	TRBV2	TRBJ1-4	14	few	TGTGCCAGCAGTGCAGGACAGGGGAGTGAAAAACTGTTTTTT	CASSAGQGSEKLFF
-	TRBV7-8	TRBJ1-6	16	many	TGTGCCAGCAGCTTAAGGGGTCAGGACAGTGGTTCACCCCTCCACTTT	CASSLRGQDSGSPLHF
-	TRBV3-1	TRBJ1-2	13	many	TGTGCCAGCAGGGAGACAGTGCACGGTGGCTACACCTTC	CASRETVHGGYTF
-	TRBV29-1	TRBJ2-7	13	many	TGCAGCGTTGTTACAGGGAAGATCTACGAGCAGTACTTC	CSVVTGKIYEQYF
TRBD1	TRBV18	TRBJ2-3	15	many	TGTGCCAGCTCGAGAAACAGGGGGAGAGAAGATACGCAGTATTTT	CASSRNRGREDTQYF